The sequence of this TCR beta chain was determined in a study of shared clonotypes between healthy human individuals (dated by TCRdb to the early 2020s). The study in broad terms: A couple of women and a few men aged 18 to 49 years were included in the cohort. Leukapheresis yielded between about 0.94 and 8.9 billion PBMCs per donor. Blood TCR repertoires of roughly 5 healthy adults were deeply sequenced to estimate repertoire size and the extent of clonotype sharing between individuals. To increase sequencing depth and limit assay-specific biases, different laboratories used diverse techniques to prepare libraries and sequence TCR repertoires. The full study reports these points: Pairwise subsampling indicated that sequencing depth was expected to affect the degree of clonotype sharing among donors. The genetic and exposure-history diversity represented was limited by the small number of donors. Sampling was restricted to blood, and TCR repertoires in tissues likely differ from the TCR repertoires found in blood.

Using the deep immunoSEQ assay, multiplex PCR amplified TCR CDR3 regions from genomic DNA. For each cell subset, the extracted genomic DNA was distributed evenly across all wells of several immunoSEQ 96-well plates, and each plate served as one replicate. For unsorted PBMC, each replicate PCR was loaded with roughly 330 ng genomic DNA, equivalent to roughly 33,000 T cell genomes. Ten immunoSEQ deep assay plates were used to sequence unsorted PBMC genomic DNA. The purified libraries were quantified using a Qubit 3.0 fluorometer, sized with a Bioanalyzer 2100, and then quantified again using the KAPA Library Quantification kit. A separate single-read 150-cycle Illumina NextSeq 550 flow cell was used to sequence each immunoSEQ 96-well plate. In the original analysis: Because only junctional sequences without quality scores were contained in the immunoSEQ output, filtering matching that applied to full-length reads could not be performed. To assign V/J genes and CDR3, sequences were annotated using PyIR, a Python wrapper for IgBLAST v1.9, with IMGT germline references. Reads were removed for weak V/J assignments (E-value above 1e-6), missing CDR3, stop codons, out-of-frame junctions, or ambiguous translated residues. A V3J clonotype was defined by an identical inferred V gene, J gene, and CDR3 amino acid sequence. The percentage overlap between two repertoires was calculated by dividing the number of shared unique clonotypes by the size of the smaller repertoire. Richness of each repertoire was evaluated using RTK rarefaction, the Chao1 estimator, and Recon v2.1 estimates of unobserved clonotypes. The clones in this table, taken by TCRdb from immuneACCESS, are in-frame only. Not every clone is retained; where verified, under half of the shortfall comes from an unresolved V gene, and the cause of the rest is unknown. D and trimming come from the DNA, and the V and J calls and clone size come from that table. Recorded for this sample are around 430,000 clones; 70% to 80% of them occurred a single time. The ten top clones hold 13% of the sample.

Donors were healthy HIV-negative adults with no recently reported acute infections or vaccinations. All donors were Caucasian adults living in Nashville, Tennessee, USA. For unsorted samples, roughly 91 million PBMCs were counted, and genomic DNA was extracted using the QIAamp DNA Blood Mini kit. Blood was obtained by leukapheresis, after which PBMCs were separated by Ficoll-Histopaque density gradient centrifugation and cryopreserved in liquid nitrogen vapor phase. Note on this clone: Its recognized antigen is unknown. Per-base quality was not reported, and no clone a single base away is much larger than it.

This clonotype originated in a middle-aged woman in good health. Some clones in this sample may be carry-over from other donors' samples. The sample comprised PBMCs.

The sequenced DNA is TGTGCCAGTAGAAGACAAGGTGGAGACACCTACGAGCAGTACTTC. The encoded protein is CASRRQGGDTYEQYF. The chain employs TRBV6-4 and TRBJ2-7; the D gene cannot be resolved reliably. The CDR3 covers 15 residues, taking in both the cysteine and the phenylalanine. The kept DNA is CDR3 alone, 45 bases in frame from the first base. V is clipped by 9 bases and J by 2 bases, and the sequence between their germline boundaries is 20 bases long. The germline V gene encodes CDR1 MRHNA and CDR2 SNTAGT.